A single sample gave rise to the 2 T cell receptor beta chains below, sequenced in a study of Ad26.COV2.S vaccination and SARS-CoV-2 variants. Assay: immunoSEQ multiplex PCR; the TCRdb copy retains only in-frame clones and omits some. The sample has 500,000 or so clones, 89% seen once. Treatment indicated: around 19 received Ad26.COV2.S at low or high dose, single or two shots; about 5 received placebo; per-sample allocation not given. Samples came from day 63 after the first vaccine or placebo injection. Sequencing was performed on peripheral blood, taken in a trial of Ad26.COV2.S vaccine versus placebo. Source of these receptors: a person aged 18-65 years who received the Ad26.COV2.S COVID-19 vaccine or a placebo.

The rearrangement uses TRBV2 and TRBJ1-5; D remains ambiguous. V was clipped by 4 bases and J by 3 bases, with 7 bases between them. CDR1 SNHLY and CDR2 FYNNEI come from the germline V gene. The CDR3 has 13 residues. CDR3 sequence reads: CASSAQNNQPQHF. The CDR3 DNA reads TGTGCCAGCAGTGCGCAGAACAATCAGCCCCAGCATTTT.

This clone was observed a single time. Here the CDR3 DNA reads TGCGCCAGCAGCTTGTGGAGTACTAGCGGGGAAGAGACCCAGTACTTC. Its protein is CASSLWSTSGEETQYF. The gene calls are TRBV5-1 and TRBJ2-5, with 10 bases matching TRBD2. Germline V gives CDR1 SGHRS, CDR2 YFSETQ. The CDR3 loop spans 16 amino acids. Losses at the gene ends were 1 base for V and 3 bases for J; bases not matched to a gene: 6.